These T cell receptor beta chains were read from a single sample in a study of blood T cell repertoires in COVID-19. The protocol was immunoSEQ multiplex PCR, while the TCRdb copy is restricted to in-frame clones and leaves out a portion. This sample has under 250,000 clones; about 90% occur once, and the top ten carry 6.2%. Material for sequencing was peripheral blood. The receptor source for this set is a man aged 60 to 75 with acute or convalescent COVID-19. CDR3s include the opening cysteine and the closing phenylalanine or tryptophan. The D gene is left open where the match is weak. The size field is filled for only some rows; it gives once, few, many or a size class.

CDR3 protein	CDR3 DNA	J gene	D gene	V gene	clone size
CASSPGLSGGGYTF	TGTGCCAGCAGCCCCGGTCTCTCCGGTGGTGGCTACACCTTC	TRBJ1-2	.	TRBV7-3	.
CASSLGSSGSWDEQFF	TGCGCCAGCAGCTTGGGGTCTAGCGGGAGTTGGGATGAGCAGTTCTTC	TRBJ2-1	TRBD2	TRBV5-1	.
CASSPLGGIGGYTF	TGTGCCAGCAGCCCCTTAGGAGGGATCGGGGGCTACACCTTC	TRBJ1-2	.	TRBV7-2	.
CSARVSYEQYF	TGCAGTGCCCGGGTATCTTACGAGCAGTACTTC	TRBJ2-7	.	TRBV20-1	once
CASSVQGFSNQPQHF	TGTGCCAGCAGTGTACAGGGATTTAGCAATCAGCCCCAGCATTTT	TRBJ1-5	.	TRBV2	.
CASSQALAGGTGELFF	TGTGCCAGCAGCCAAGCGCTAGCGGGAGGCACCGGGGAGCTGTTTTTT	TRBJ2-2	TRBD2	TRBV4-2	.
CASGRDTQYF	TGTGCCAGCGGTCGGGATACGCAGTATTTT	TRBJ2-3	.	TRBV3-1/TRBV3-2	.
CASSLLYSGRANNEQFF	TGTGCCAGCAGTCTCCTCTATAGCGGGAGGGCAAACAATGAGCAGTTCTTC	TRBJ2-1	TRBD2	TRBV27	.
CASSTRLNTEAFF	TGTGCCAGTAGTACGAGGCTGAACACTGAAGCTTTCTTT	TRBJ1-1	.	TRBV19	.
CASRTTGGGQPQHF	TGTGCCAGTAGGACGACAGGGGGCGGTCAGCCCCAGCATTTT	TRBJ1-5	TRBD1	TRBV19	once
CASSREGNQPQHF	TGTGCCAGCAGCCGGGAAGGCAATCAGCCCCAGCATTTT	TRBJ1-5	.	TRBV2	.
CASSLIAGGQSEQYF	TGTGCCAGCAGCTTAATCGCCGGGGGGCAAAGCGAGCAGTACTTC	TRBJ2-7	.	TRBV11-1	.
CASSEAAGSYEQYF	TGTGCCAGCAGCGAGGCGGCGGGATCCTACGAGCAGTACTTC	TRBJ2-7	.	TRBV3-1/TRBV3-2	.
CASSPRQGTGNTIYF	TGTGCCAGCAGCCCCCGACAGGGAACTGGAAACACCATATATTTT	TRBJ1-3	TRBD1	TRBV9	few
CASSQDRTSGSNGELFF	TGCGCCAGCAGCCAAGACCGGACTAGCGGGAGCAACGGGGAGCTGTTTTTT	TRBJ2-2	TRBD2	TRBV4-3	once
CASSSFLQGGPKEQYF	TGCGCCAGCAGCTCCTTCCTACAGGGAGGGCCTAAAGAGCAGTACTTC	TRBJ2-7	.	TRBV5-1	.
CATSRERSSGSTPPSNEQFF	TGTGCCACCAGCAGAGAGAGGAGTAGCGGGTCCACCCCTCCGAGCAATGAGCAGTTCTTC	TRBJ2-1	TRBD2	TRBV15	.
CASSLGPGSAGEQYF	TGTGCCAGCAGCCTCGGGCCGGGATCTGCTGGCGAGCAGTACTTC	TRBJ2-7	.	TRBV7-3	.
CASSEGPHSSYGYTF	TGTGCCAGCAGTGAGGGGCCCCATTCCTCCTATGGCTACACCTTC	TRBJ1-2	.	TRBV6-1	.
CASSPGHRINEKLFF	TGTGCCAGCAGTCCGGGACACCGGATCAATGAAAAACTGTTTTTT	TRBJ1-4	.	TRBV7-2	few
CSVKGGGTEAFF	TGCAGCGTTAAAGGGGGGGGGACTGAAGCTTTCTTT	TRBJ1-1	.	TRBV29-1	.
CSVEDHRMGNTIYF	TGCAGCGTTGAAGATCACAGGATGGGAAACACCATATATTTT	TRBJ1-3	.	TRBV29-1	.
CASSHNTGALGGYTF	TGCGCCAGCAGCCATAACACAGGGGCCCTCGGTGGCTACACCTTC	TRBJ1-2	TRBD1	TRBV4-3	.
CASSPPITEAFF	TGTGCCAGCAGCCCCCCAATCACTGAAGCTTTCTTT	TRBJ1-1	.	TRBV28	.
CASSVEASGQETQYF	TGTGCCAGCAGCGTAGAAGCTAGCGGGCAAGAGACCCAGTACTTC	TRBJ2-5	TRBD2	TRBV9	few
CASIVSAGATDTQYF	TGTGCCAGCATTGTCAGCGCGGGAGCCACAGATACGCAGTATTTT	TRBJ2-3	TRBD2	TRBV2	.
CASRSPGVPEKLFF	TGTGCCAGCAGGAGCCCGGGGGTTCCCGAAAAACTGTTTTTT	TRBJ1-4	.	TRBV6-5	.
CASRRTVIAGVGNEQFF	TGTGCCAGTAGGAGGACTGTTATAGCGGGAGTGGGAAATGAGCAGTTCTTC	TRBJ2-1	TRBD2	TRBV19	.
CASSRGYLGAAKNIQYF	TGCGCCAGCAGCAGAGGGTACTTGGGGGCAGCCAAAAACATTCAGTACTTC	TRBJ2-4	.	TRBV4-3	.
CASSWETGGGNEQYF	TGTGCCAGCAGCTGGGAGACAGGGGGCGGGAACGAGCAGTACTTC	TRBJ2-7	TRBD1	TRBV5-6	.
CAWTARDNQPQHF	TGTGCCTGGACAGCCAGGGACAATCAGCCCCAGCATTTT	TRBJ1-5	.	TRBV30	.
CASSPGGRLCEQYF	TGTGCCAGCAGCCCGGGAGGGCGCCTTTGCGAGCAGTACTTC	TRBJ2-7	.	TRBV21-1	.
CASSIRQPDYTDTQYF	TGTGCCAGTAGTATAAGGCAGCCCGACTACACAGATACGCAGTATTTT	TRBJ2-3	.	TRBV19	.
CASSLAGQTTEAFF	TGCGCCAGCAGCTTGGCGGGACAGACTACTGAAGCTTTCTTT	TRBJ1-1	TRBD1	TRBV5-1	.
CASSYSTGPPSQPQHF	TGTGCCAGCAGTTACTCGACAGGGCCACCTAGTCAGCCCCAGCATTTT	TRBJ1-5	TRBD1	TRBV6-5	.
CASSFEEGKLFF	TGTGCCAGCAGCTTTGAAGAGGGCAAACTGTTTTTT	TRBJ1-4	.	TRBV7-9	.
CASSPTSGSSNEQFF	TGTGCCAGCAGCCCGACTAGCGGGAGCTCGAATGAGCAGTTCTTC	TRBJ2-1	TRBD2	TRBV6-2/TRBV6-3	.
CASSLGQFTEAFF	TGTGCCAGCAGCCTGGGACAGTTCACTGAAGCTTTCTTT	TRBJ1-1	TRBD1	TRBV7-9	.
CASRLTGGEEYEQYF	TGTGCCAGCAGGCTGACAGGGGGGGAAGAATACGAGCAGTACTTC	TRBJ2-7	TRBD1	TRBV2	.
CASSSGGGSGNTIYF	TGTGCCAGCAGCTCCGGCGGGGGATCCGGAAACACCATATATTTT	TRBJ1-3	.	TRBV7-8	.
CASSLGSGLAGQDEQFF	TGTGCCAGCAGCTTAGGGTCGGGGCTAGCGGGTCAAGATGAGCAGTTCTTC	TRBJ2-1	TRBD2	TRBV7-8	.
CASSLVQGSNTIYF	TGTGCCAGCAGCTTAGTACAGGGGTCCAACACCATATATTTT	TRBJ1-3	TRBD1	TRBV7-2	.
CATSEHGLAVGNEQFF	TGTGCCACCAGTGAGCACGGACTAGCCGTGGGGAATGAGCAGTTCTTC	TRBJ2-1	TRBD2	TRBV24-1	.
CASSINPVRRGEQFF	TGTGCCAGTAGTATAAATCCAGTAAGACGCGGCGAGCAGTTCTTC	TRBJ2-1	.	TRBV19	.
CASSASGGRPYEQYF	TGTGCCAGCAGCGCCTCCGGGGGTCGACCCTACGAGCAGTACTTC	TRBJ2-7	.	TRBV9	few
CASSPLDRGDTQYF	TGCGCCAGCAGCCCCCTGGACAGAGGAGATACGCAGTATTTT	TRBJ2-3	.	TRBV23-1	.
CASSLYRGGNTEAFF	TGTGCCAGCAGTTTATACAGGGGCGGCAACACTGAAGCTTTCTTT	TRBJ1-1	TRBD1	TRBV27	.
CASSDGAEETQYF	TGTGCCAGCAGTGATGGGGCAGAAGAGACCCAGTACTTC	TRBJ2-5	.	TRBV2	.
CASSLGNRGVSKNIQYF	TGTGCCAGCAGCTTAGGTAACAGGGGAGTTTCCAAAAACATTCAGTACTTC	TRBJ2-4	TRBD1	TRBV11-2	.
CASSLEAGGDTIYF	TGTGCCAGCAGCTTAGAGGCAGGGGGAGACACCATATATTTT	TRBJ1-3	TRBD1	TRBV7-9	.
CASSYSGQSQETQYF	TGTGCCAGCAGTTATTCCGGACAGAGCCAAGAGACCCAGTACTTC	TRBJ2-5	.	TRBV6-2/TRBV6-3	.
CASSPNRGNQPQHF	TGTGCCAGCTCACCGAACAGGGGTAATCAGCCCCAGCATTTT	TRBJ1-5	TRBD1	TRBV18	.
CASSDRQGLNEQFF	TGTGCCAGCAGTGACAGGCAGGGATTAAATGAGCAGTTCTTC	TRBJ2-1	.	TRBV6-4	.
CASSTGAYGYTF	TGTGCCAGCAGTACAGGGGCTTATGGCTACACCTTC	TRBJ1-2	TRBD1	TRBV28	once
CASSIPGQGVGNTIYF	TGTGCCAGTAGTATCCCGGGACAGGGCGTCGGAAACACCATATATTTT	TRBJ1-3	TRBD1	TRBV19	.